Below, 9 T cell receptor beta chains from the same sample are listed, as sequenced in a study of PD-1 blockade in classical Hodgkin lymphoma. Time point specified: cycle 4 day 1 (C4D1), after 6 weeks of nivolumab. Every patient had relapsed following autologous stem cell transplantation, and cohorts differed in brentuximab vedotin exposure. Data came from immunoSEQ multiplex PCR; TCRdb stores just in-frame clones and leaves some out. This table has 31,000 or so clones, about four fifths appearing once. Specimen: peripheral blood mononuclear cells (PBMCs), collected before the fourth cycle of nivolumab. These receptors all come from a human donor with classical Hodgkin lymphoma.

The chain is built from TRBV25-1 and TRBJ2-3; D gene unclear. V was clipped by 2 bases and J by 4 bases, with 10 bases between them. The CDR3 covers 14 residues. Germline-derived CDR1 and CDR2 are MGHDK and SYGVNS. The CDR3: CASSEGYLADTQYF. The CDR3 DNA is TGTGCCAGCAGTGAAGGCTATTTGGCAGATACGCAGTATTTT.

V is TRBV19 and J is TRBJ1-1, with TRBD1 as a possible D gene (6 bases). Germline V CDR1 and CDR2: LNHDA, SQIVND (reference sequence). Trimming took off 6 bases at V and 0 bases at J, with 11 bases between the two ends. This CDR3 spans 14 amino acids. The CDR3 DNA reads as TGTGCCAGTAGGAAGACAGGTATGAACACTGAAGCTTTCTTT. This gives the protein CASRKTGMNTEAFF.

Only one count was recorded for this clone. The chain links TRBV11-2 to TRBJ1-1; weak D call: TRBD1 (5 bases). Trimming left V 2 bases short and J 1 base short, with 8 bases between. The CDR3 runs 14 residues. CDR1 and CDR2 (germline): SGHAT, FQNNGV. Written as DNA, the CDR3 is TGTGCCAGCAGCTTAAGACAGAAGAACACTGAAGCTTTCTTT. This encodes CASSLRQKNTEAFF.

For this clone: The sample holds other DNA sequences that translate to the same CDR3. The CDR3 nucleotides read TGCAGCGTTGAAAGACAGTACAATGAGCAGTTCTTC. This encodes CSVERQYNEQFF. This sequence joins TRBV29-1 and TRBJ2-1, with TRBD1 as a possible D gene (5 bases). Trimming pared 2 bases from V and 4 bases from J, leaving 6 bases between. The CDR3 loop spans 12 amino acids. CDR1 is SQVTM and CDR2 is ANQGSEA in the germline V gene.

CDR3 DNA: TGTGCCAGCAGCCCCCGTGAACTAGAATTCGCCCATGGCTACACCTTC. Translating it yields CASSPRELEFAHGYTF. V gene TRBV9 combines with J gene TRBJ1-2; D is unresolved. Trimming removed 4 bases at V and 6 bases at J, with 22 bases between. Germline-derived CDR1 and CDR2 are SGDLS and YYNGEE. CDR3 length: 16 amino acids.

CDR3 bases: TGTGCCAGCAGCTTTTTTGTGGGCTACGAGCAGTACTTC. Translated: CASSFFVGYEQYF. V gene TRBV11-2 combines with J gene TRBJ2-7; D remains unclear. Trimming shortened V by 3 bases and J by 3 bases, and 9 bases separated the two germline ends. The CDR3 runs to 13 residues. Germline V lookup: CDR1 SGHAT, CDR2 FQNNGV.

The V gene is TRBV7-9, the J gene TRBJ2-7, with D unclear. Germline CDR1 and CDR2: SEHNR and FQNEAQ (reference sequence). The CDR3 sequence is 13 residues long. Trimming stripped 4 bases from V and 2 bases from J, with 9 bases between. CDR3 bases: TGTGCCAGCAGCTACATAGGAGCCTACGAGCAGTACTTC. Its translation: CASSYIGAYEQYF.

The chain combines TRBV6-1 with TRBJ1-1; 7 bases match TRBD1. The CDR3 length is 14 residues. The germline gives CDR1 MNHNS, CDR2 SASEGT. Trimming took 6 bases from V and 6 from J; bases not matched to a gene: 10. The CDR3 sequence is CASSRTGAYSEAFF. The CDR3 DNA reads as TGTGCCAGCAGCCGGACAGGAGCTTACTCTGAAGCTTTCTTT.

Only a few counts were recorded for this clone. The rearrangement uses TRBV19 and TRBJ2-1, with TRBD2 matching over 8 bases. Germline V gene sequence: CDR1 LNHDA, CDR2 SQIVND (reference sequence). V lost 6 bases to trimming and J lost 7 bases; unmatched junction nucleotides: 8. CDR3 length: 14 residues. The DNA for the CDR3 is TGTGCCAGTAGCGGGAGGGCCCCCTGGAATGAGCAGTTCTTC. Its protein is CASSGRAPWNEQFF. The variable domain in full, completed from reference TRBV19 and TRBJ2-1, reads DGGITQSPKYLFRKEGQNVTLSCEQNLNHDAMYWYRQDPGQGLRLIYYSQIVNDFQKGDIAEGYSVSREKKESFPLTVTSAQKNPTAFYLCASSGRAPWNEQFFGPGTRLTVL.